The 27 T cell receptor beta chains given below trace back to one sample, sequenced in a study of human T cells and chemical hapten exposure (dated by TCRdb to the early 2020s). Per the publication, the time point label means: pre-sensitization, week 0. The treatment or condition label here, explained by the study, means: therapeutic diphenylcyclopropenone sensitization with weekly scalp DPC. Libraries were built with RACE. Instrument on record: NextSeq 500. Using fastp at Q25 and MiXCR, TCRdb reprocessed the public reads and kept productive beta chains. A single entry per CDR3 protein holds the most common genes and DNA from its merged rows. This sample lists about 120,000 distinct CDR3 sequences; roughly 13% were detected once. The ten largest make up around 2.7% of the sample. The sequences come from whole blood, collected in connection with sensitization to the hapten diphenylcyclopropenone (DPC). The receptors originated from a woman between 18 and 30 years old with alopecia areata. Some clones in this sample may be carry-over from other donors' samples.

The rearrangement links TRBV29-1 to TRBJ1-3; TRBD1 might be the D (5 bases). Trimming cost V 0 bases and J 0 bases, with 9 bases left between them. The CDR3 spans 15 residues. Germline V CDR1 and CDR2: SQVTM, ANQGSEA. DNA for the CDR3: TGCAGCGTTGAAGATTGGGGGATCTCTGGAAACACCATATATTTT. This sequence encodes CSVEDWGISGNTIYF.

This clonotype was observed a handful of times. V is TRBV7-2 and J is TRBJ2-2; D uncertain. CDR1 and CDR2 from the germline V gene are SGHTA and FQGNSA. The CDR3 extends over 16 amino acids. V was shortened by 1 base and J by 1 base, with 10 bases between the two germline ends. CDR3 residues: CASSLEFPQNTGELFF. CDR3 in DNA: TGTGCCAGCAGCTTAGAATTTCCCCAGAACACCGGGGAGCTGTTTTTT.

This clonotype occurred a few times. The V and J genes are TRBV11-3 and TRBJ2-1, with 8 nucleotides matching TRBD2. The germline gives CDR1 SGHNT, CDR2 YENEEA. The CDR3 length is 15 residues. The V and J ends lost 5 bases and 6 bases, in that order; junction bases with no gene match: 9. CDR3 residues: CASSPGGSGSNEQFF. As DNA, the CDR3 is TGTGCCAGCAGCCCGGGGGGGAGCGGGTCCAATGAGCAGTTCTTC.

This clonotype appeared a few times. The CDR3 DNA follows: TGTGCCAGCAGCTTAGATCGACTAGCGGGCAATGAGCAGTTCTTC. It yields the protein CASSLDRLAGNEQFF. The J gene is TRBJ2-1, the V gene TRBV11-2; the match to TRBD2 covers 10 bases. J lost 6 bases, V lost 0 bases, and 2 bases had no gene match. This CDR3 is 15 amino acids long. Germline CDR1 SGHAT, CDR2 FQNNGV.

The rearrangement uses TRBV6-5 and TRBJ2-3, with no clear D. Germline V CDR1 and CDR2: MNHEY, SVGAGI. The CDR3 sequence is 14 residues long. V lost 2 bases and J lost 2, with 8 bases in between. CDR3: CASSYAGYTDTQYF. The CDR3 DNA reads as TGTGCCAGCAGTTACGCCGGGTACACAGATACGCAGTATTTT.

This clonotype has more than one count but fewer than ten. As DNA, the CDR3 is TGTGCCAGCAGCAGACGACAGGGACTCTCACCCCTCCACTTT. Translation gives CASSRRQGLSPLHF. The V and J genes are TRBV7-3 and TRBJ1-6; TRBD1 aligns across 7 bases. The germline V gene has CDR1 SGHTA and CDR2 FQGTGA. The CDR3 covers 14 residues. J gave up 10 bases and V 5 bases, and 8 bases lay outside the gene matches.

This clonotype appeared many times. This CDR3 is CSARAYGTVNNYGYTF. In DNA, the CDR3 is TGCAGTGCTAGAGCGTACGGGACAGTGAACAACTATGGCTACACCTTC. J is TRBJ1-2 and V is TRBV20-1; 7 bases are shared with TRBD1. Germline V gene data show CDR1 as DFQATT and CDR2 as SNEGSKA (reference sequence). The CDR3 has 16 amino acids. V lost 1 base, J lost 2 bases, and 10 bases stayed unmatched.

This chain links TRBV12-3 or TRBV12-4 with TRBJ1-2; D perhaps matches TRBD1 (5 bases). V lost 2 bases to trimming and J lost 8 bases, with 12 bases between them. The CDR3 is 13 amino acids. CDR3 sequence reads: CASSLSTGTGYTF. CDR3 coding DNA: TGTGCCAGCAGTTTAAGTACAGGTACCGGCTACACCTTC.

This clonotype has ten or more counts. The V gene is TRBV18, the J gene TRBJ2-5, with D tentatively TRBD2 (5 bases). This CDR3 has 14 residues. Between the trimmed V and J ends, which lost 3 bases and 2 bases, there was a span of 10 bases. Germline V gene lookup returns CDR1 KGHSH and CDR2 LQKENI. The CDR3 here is CASSPDGGQETQYF. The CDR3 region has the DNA TGTGCCAGCTCACCCGACGGAGGACAAGAGACCCAGTACTTC.

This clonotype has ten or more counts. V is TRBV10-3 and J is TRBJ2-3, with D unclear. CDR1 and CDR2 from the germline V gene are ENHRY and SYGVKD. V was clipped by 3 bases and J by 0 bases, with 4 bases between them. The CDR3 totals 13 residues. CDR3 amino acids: CAISERSTDTQYF. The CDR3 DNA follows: TGTGCCATCAGTGAAAGGAGCACAGATACGCAGTATTTT.

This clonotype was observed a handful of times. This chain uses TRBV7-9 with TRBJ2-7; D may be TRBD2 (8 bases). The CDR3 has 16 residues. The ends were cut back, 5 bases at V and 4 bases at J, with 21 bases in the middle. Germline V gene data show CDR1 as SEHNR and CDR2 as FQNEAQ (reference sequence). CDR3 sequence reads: CASSTYRGLDLYEQYF. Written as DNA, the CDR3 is TGTGCCAGCAGCACATACAGGGGACTAGACCTTTACGAGCAGTACTTC.

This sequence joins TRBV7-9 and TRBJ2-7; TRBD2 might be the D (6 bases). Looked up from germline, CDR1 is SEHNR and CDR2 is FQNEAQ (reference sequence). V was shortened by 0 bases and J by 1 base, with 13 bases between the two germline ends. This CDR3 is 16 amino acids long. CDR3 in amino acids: CASSLASSVGSYEQYF. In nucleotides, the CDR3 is TGTGCCAGCAGCTTAGCCTCTAGCGTGGGGTCCTACGAGCAGTACTTC.

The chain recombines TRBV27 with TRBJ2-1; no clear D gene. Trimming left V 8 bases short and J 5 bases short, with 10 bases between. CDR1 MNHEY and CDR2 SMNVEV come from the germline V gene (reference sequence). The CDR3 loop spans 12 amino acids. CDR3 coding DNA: TGTGCCAGCGGAAAGGCTGACAATGAGCAGTTCTTC. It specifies CASGKADNEQFF.

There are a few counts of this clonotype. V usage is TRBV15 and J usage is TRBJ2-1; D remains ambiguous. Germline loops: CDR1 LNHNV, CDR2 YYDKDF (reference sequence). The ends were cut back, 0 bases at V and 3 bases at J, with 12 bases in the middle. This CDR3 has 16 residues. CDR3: CATSRDLRLLYNEQFF. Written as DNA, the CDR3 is TGTGCCACCAGCAGAGATTTGCGGCTCCTCTACAATGAGCAGTTCTTC.

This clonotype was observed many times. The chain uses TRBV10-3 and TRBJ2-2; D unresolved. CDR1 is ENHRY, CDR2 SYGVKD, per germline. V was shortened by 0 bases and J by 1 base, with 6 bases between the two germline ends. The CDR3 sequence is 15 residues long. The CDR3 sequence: CAISESGRNTGELFF. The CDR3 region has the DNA TGTGCCATCAGTGAGTCGGGCAGGAACACCGGGGAGCTGTTTTTT.

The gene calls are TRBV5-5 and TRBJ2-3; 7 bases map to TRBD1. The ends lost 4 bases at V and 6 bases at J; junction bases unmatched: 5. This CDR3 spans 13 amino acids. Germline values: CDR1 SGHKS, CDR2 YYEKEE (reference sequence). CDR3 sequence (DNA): TGTGCCAGCAGCGGGACAGCCGGGGATACGCAGTATTTT. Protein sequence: CASSGTAGDTQYF.

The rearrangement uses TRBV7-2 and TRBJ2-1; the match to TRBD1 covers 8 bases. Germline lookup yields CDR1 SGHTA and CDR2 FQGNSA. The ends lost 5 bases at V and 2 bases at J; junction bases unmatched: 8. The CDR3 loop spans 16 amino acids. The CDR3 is CASSKDPGQAYNEQFF. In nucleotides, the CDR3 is TGTGCCAGCAGCAAAGATCCGGGACAGGCCTACAATGAGCAGTTCTTC.

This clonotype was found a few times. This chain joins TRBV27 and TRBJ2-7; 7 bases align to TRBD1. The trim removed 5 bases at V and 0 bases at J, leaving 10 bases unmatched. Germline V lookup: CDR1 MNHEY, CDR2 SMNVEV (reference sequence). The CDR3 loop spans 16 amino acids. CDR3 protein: CASSPHPTGSSYEQYF. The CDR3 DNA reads TGTGCCAGCAGTCCCCATCCGACAGGGAGCTCCTACGAGCAGTACTTC.

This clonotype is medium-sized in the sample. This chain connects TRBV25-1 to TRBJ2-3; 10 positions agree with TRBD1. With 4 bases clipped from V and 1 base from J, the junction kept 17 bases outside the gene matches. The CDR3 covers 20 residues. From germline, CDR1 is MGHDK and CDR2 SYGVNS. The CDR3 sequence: CASSGDSGTGEFSGTDTQYF. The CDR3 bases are TGTGCCAGCAGTGGGGATTCCGGGACAGGGGAATTCTCAGGCACAGATACGCAGTATTTT.

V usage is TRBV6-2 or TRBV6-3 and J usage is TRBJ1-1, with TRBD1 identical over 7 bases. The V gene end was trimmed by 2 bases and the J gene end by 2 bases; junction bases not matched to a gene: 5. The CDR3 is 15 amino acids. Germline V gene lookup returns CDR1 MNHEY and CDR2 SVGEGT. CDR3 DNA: TGTGCCAGCAGTTACCAGGGACAGAGAAACACTGAAGCTTTCTTT. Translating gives CASSYQGQRNTEAFF.

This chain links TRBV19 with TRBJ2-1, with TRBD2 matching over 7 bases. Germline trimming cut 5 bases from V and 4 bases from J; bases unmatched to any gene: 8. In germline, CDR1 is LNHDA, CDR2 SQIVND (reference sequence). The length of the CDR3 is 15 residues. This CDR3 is CASSFNPGGYNEQFF. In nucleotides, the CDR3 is TGTGCCAGTAGTTTCAATCCGGGAGGTTACAATGAGCAGTTCTTC.

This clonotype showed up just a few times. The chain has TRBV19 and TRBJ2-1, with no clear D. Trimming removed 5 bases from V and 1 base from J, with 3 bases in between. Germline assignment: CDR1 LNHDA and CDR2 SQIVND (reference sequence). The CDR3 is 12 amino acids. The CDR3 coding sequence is TGTGCCAGTAGTCGTTCCTACAATGAGCAGTTCTTC. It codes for CASSRSYNEQFF.

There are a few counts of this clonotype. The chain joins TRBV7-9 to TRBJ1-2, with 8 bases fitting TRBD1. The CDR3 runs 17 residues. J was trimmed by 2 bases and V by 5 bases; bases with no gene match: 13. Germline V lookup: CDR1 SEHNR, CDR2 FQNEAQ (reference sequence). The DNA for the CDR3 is TGTGCCAGCAGCCCCCGATGGAGCAGGGGGCGGAACTATGGCTACACCTTC. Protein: CASSPRWSRGRNYGYTF.

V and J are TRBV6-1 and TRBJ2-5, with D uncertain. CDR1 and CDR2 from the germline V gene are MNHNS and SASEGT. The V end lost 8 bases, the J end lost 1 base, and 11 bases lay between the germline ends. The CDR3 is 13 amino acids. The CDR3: CASGGRLQETQYF. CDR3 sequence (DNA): TGTGCCAGCGGCGGACGGCTCCAAGAGACCCAGTACTTC.

Here the CDR3 reads CASRDGYYGYTF. CDR3 bases: TGTGCCAGCAGAGACGGCTACTATGGCTACACCTTC. The chain carries TRBV28 and TRBJ1-2, with D unresolved. The V gene's germline CDR1 is MDHEN and CDR2 SYDVKM. Trimming took 6 bases from V and 3 from J, leaving 8 bases between them. This CDR3 is built from 12 residues.

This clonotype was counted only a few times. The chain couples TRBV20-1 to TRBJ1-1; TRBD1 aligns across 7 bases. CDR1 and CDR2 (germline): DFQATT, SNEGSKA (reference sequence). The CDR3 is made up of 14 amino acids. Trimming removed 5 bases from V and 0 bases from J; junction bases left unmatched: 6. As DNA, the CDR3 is TGCAGTGCTGATCCGGGACAGATGAACACTGAAGCTTTCTTT. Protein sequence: CSADPGQMNTEAFF.

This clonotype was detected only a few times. The CDR3 bases are TGTGCCACCAGCAGAGATAGTCGACCGTCCGGCGGGAAAGAGACCCAGTACTTC. Amino acids: CATSRDSRPSGGKETQYF. The chain employs TRBV15 and TRBJ2-5; possibly TRBD2 for D (6 bases). The CDR3 runs to 18 residues. Per germline, CDR1 LNHNV and CDR2 YYDKDF (reference sequence). Trimming took 0 bases from V and 3 from J, leaving 20 bases between them.